Following are 26 T cell receptor beta chains from one sample sequenced in a study of OX40 agonist ivuxolimab in advanced cancers. This table comes from immunoSEQ multiplex PCR, and its TCRdb copy is limited to in-frame clones, with some not included. The data contain approximately 94,000 clones, around 84% of them singletons. The material was CD4+ or CD8+ T cells sorted from blood, obtained in a trial of the OX40 agonist ivuxolimab. All receptors derive from an adult with an advanced solid tumor such as melanoma, head and neck, liver or kidney cancer.

This chain uses TRBV7-2 with TRBJ2-4; 7 bases are a match to TRBD2. Germline V CDR1 and CDR2: SGHTA, FQGNSA. The CDR3 consists of 15 residues. V was clipped by 5 bases and J by 9 bases; unmatched bases: 13. CDR3 sequence: CASSVAQGGRFIQYF. The CDR3 nucleotides read TGTGCCAGCAGCGTCGCCCAGGGAGGGAGATTCATTCAGTACTTC.

As to this clone: Since no conserved phenylalanine or tryptophan closes the CDR3, a read error is the likely cause. This rearrangement joins TRBV2 to TRBJ1-6; 10 nucleotides align to TRBD1. CDR1 SNHLY and CDR2 FYNNEI come from the germline V gene. V gave up 4 bases and J gave up 7 bases; unmatched junction bases: 7. The CDR3 spans 16 residues. The DNA of the CDR3 is TGTGCCAGCAGTGGCCCTCGGACAGGGGGAAATTCACCCCTCCACCTT. The encoded protein is CASSGPRTGGNSPLHL.

This sequence joins TRBV5-6 and TRBJ2-2; D is unclear. This CDR3 is 15 amino acids long. Germline-derived CDR1 and CDR2 are SGHDT and YYEEEE. Trimming shortened V by 4 bases and J by 1 base, and 11 bases separated the two germline ends. CDR3 residues: CASSTTKRNTGELFF. The CDR3 DNA is TGTGCCAGCAGCACAACTAAGCGGAACACCGGGGAGCTGTTTTTT. The full variable domain, rest sourced from reference TRBV5-6 and TRBJ2-2, is DAGVTQSPTHLIKTRGQQVTLRCSPKSGHDTVSWYQQALGQGPQFIFQYYEEEERQRGNFPDRFSGHQFPNYSSELNVNALLLGDSALYLCASSTTKRNTGELFFGEGSRLTVL.

J is TRBJ2-1 and V is TRBV7-7; TRBD1 aligns across 10 bases. With 5 bases clipped from V and 1 base from J, the junction kept 2 bases outside the gene matches. Germline V lookup: CDR1 SSHAT, CDR2 FNYEAQ (reference sequence). The CDR3 extends over 15 amino acids. DNA of the CDR3: TGTGCCAGCAGCCTGGGACAGGGGTCCTACAATGAGCAGTTCTTC. It encodes CASSLGQGSYNEQFF.

The rearrangement links TRBV6-5 to TRBJ1-2; 9 nucleotides align to TRBD1. CDR3 length equals 14 residues. Germline values: CDR1 MNHEY, CDR2 SVGAGI. Losses at the gene ends were 6 bases for V and 5 bases for J; bases not matched to a gene: 7. The CDR3 reads CASRKTGGDYGYTF. Here the CDR3 DNA reads TGTGCCAGCAGGAAGACAGGGGGGGATTATGGCTACACCTTC.

This chain uses TRBV4-2 with TRBJ2-5, with 11 bases identical to TRBD2. The germline gives CDR1 LGHNA, CDR2 YNFKEQ. The CDR3 consists of 16 residues. Trimming removed 0 bases from V and 2 bases from J; junction bases left unmatched: 2. As DNA, the CDR3 is TGTGCCAGCAGCCAAGAGGTAGCGGGGGGGCAAGAGACCCAGTACTTC. Its protein product is CASSQEVAGGQETQYF.

The chain has TRBV6-6 and TRBJ1-4; D is uncertain. The germline V gene has CDR1 MNHNY and CDR2 SVGAGI (reference sequence). The CDR3 is 13 amino acids. The V end lost 4 bases, the J end lost 5 bases, and 8 bases lay between the germline ends. The CDR3 sequence: CASSSGINEKLFF. In nucleotides, the CDR3 is TGTGCCAGCAGTTCTGGGATCAATGAAAAACTGTTTTTT.

This sequence joins TRBV6-5 and TRBJ1-1; D is perhaps TRBD1 (6 bases). V lost 10 bases and J 5 bases, leaving 17 bases between the germline ends. The germline CDR1 and CDR2 sequences are MNHEY and SVGAGI. The CDR3 loop spans 13 amino acids. CDR3 amino acids: CAIFPQGRTEAFF. The CDR3 nucleotides are TGTGCCATTTTCCCCCAGGGGCGAACTGAAGCTTTCTTT.

In regard to this clone: The germline gene is not matched at one end of the junction; a read error may be the cause. The chain links TRBV6-1 to TRBJ1-1; the D gene is possibly TRBD1 (6 bases). This CDR3 comprises 15 residues. The germline gives CDR1 MNHNS, CDR2 SASEGT. The CDR3 DNA reads TGTGCCAGCAGTGAATCGCCCCAGACAGGCGCCGGATTGATCTTT. Its translation: CASSESPQTGAGLIF.

This sequence joins TRBV4-2 and TRBJ1-1; D not resolved. The CDR3 has 11 amino acids. Germline V gives CDR1 LGHNA, CDR2 YNFKEQ. V was shortened by 5 bases and J by 4 bases, with 5 bases between the two germline ends. This chain's CDR3 is CASSYSTEAFF. The CDR3 bases are TGTGCCAGCAGCTATAGCACTGAAGCTTTCTTT.

The V call is TRBV6-5, the J call TRBJ1-1; D gene uncertain. This CDR3 spans 11 amino acids. Trimming left V 5 bases short and J 7 bases short, with 8 bases between. Germline V lookup: CDR1 MNHEY, CDR2 SVGAGI. CDR3 sequence reads: CASSRGHEAFF. CDR3 nucleotide sequence: TGTGCCAGCAGTAGAGGTCATGAAGCTTTCTTT.

The chain is built from TRBV6-6 and TRBJ2-7; TRBD1 is a possible D gene (6 bases). V lost 0 bases and J 2 bases, leaving 11 bases between the germline ends. The CDR3 contains 15 residues. Looked up from germline, CDR1 is MNHNY and CDR2 is SVGAGI (reference sequence). CDR3 nucleotides: TGTGCCAGCAGTTACTCGTCAGGGGCCGCCTACGAGCAGTACTTC. This sequence encodes CASSYSSGAAYEQYF.

The CDR3 spells CASSFPQGGNQPQHF. CDR3 sequence (DNA): TGTGCCAGCAGTTTCCCGCAGGGTGGCAATCAGCCCCAGCATTTT. V usage is TRBV28 and J usage is TRBJ1-5; tentatively, D is TRBD1 (5 bases). Germline V gives CDR1 MDHEN, CDR2 SYDVKM. The CDR3 consists of 15 residues. Trimming took off 3 bases at V and 2 bases at J, with 11 bases between the two ends. The full variable domain, rest sourced from reference TRBV28 and TRBJ1-5, is DVKVTQSSRYLVKRTGEKVFLECVQDMDHENMFWYRQDPGLGLRLIYFSYDVKMKEKGDIPEGYSVSREKKERFSLILESASTNQTSMYLCASSFPQGGNQPQHFGDGTRLSIL.

The rearrangement joins TRBV9 to TRBJ2-2, with D possibly TRBD1 on 6 matching bases. The CDR3 consists of 18 residues. V was cut by 0 bases and J by 5 bases, with 20 bases left in between. CDR1 is SGDLS, CDR2 YYNGEE, per germline. CDR3 loop: CASSVAFAGALGTGELFF. The CDR3 nucleotides are TGTGCCAGCAGCGTAGCTTTTGCAGGGGCGCTAGGAACCGGGGAGCTGTTTTTT.

The chain has TRBV6-4 and TRBJ2-3; TRBD2 aligns across 8 bases. Germline CDR1 reads MRHNA; CDR2 reads SNTAGT. This CDR3 spans 15 amino acids. Germline trimming cut 3 bases from V and 5 bases from J; bases unmatched to any gene: 7. CDR3 in DNA: TGTGCCAGCAGTGAACTCGGGGGGGGCCGAGATACGCAGTATTTT. It yields the protein CASSELGGGRDTQYF.

The V call is TRBV5-1, the J call TRBJ2-1; 11 bases match TRBD2. This CDR3 is 14 amino acids long. CDR1 SGHRS and CDR2 YFSETQ come from the germline V gene. With V trimmed by 4 bases and J by 6 bases, 3 bases remained unmatched. CDR3 nucleotides: TGCGCCAGCAGCCTCGGACTAGCGGGCAATGAGCAGTTCTTC. Residues: CASSLGLAGNEQFF.

The chain is built from TRBV5-8 and TRBJ1-1; D not certain. Germline-derived CDR1 and CDR2 are SGHTS and YDEGEE. The CDR3 covers 13 residues. Trimming shortened V by 2 bases and J by 1 base, and 6 bases separated the two germline ends. CDR3 amino acids: CASSLDRNTEAFF. The CDR3, as DNA: TGTGCCAGCAGCTTAGACCGGAACACTGAAGCTTTCTTT.

The rearrangement links TRBV7-2 to TRBJ2-7; D may be TRBD1 or TRBD2 (5 bases each). The CDR3 consists of 15 residues. In germline, CDR1 is SGHTA, CDR2 FQGNSA. The V gene lost 1 base and the J gene lost 2 bases, with 12 bases spanning the gap. The CDR3 spells CASSLVDGTAYEQYF. The CDR3 region has the DNA TGTGCCAGCAGCTTAGTTGATGGGACCGCCTACGAGCAGTACTTC.

The J gene is TRBJ1-5, the V gene TRBV7-2, with no clear D. V dropped 4 bases and J dropped 3 bases, with 7 bases sitting between them. The CDR3 totals 13 residues. Germline V lookup: CDR1 SGHTA, CDR2 FQGNSA. In nucleotides, the CDR3 is TGTGCCAGCAGCTCCCAATTCAATCAGCCCCAGCATTTT. Its protein product is CASSSQFNQPQHF. The variable domain in full, with the rest retrieved from reference TRBV7-2 and TRBJ1-5, is GAGVSQSPSNKVTEKGKDVELRCDPISGHTALYWYRQSLGQGLEFLIYFQGNSAPDKSGLPSDRFSAERTGGSVSTLTIQRTQQEDSAVYLCASSSQFNQPQHFGDGTRLSIL.

The chain uses TRBV5-5 and TRBJ1-5; no firm D call. The V end lost 0 bases, the J end lost 5 bases, and 9 bases lay between the germline ends. The CDR3 runs 14 residues. Germline CDR1 is SGHKS and CDR2 is YYEKEE (reference sequence). The CDR3 region is CASSLDITDQPQHF. The DNA for the CDR3 is TGTGCCAGCAGCTTGGACATAACCGATCAGCCCCAGCATTTT.

This chain connects TRBV7-9 to TRBJ2-7; D might be TRBD1 (6 bases). The ends were cut back, 5 bases at V and 2 bases at J, with 16 bases in the middle. In germline, CDR1 is SEHNR, CDR2 FQNEAQ (reference sequence). The CDR3 runs to 15 residues. This CDR3 is CASSRATGNPYEQYF. CDR3 nucleotides: TGTGCCAGCAGCCGGGCAACAGGGAACCCCTACGAGCAGTACTTC.

The V and J genes are TRBV7-2 and TRBJ1-5, with D possibly being TRBD1 (6 bases). V shed 2 bases and J shed 1 base, with 12 bases lying between them. CDR1 is SGHTA, CDR2 FQGNSA, per germline. This CDR3 is 16 amino acids long. The CDR3 spells CASSLLLGQSNQPQHF. CDR3 bases: TGTGCCAGCAGCTTATTGCTTGGACAGAGCAATCAGCCCCAGCATTTT.

The genes are TRBV19 and TRBJ1-3; perhaps TRBD1 as D (5 bases). Germline V gene lookup returns CDR1 LNHDA and CDR2 SQIVND (reference sequence). The germline V and J ends were trimmed by 6 bases and 0 bases, with 9 bases remaining between them. CDR3 length: 14 amino acids. CDR3: CASSRVSSGNTIYF. CDR3 in DNA: TGTGCCAGTAGCAGGGTCAGCTCTGGAAACACCATATATTTT.

This chain connects TRBV18 to TRBJ1-2; D is undetermined. Germline CDR1 is KGHSH and CDR2 is LQKENI. This CDR3 spans 14 amino acids. Trimming took off 3 bases at V and 7 bases at J, with 15 bases between the two ends. The CDR3 sequence is CASSPIVPAAGYTF. In DNA form, the CDR3 reads TGTGCCAGCTCACCTATCGTGCCCGCCGCTGGCTACACCTTC.

This clone turned up a few times. This chain joins TRBV19 and TRBJ1-5, with D unresolved. V was cut by 4 bases and J by 3 bases, with 10 bases left in between. Germline lookup yields CDR1 LNHDA and CDR2 SQIVND (reference sequence). The CDR3 runs to 14 residues. DNA for the CDR3: TGTGCCAGTAGTAGAAGGAGGGACAATCAGCCCCAGCATTTT. Protein product: CASSRRRDNQPQHF.

This chain links TRBV12-5 with TRBJ1-2; D gene unclear. CDR1 and CDR2 (germline): LGHNT, FRNRAP. V was cut by 6 bases and J by 1 base, with 21 bases left in between. CDR3 length: 17 residues. DNA for the CDR3: TGTGCTAGTGGCCCCCCTGATGAAGGGCCGAGTAACTATGGCTACACCTTC. This sequence encodes CASGPPDEGPSNYGYTF.